The 27 T cell receptor beta chains reported below all come from one sample, sequenced in a study of cytomegalovirus exposure and HLA in healthy donors. Both 60 Vbeta primers and 13 Jbeta primers went into the PCR. Only in-frame clones appear in the TCRdb table, and some are missing; sequencing was by immunoSEQ multiplex PCR. The sample gives around 150,000 clones, 80% to 90% of which show up once; 3.5% to 4.5% is in the top ten. Sequencing used PBMCs. Receptor source: a woman between 40 and 55 years old in good health and CMV-seropositive.

CDR3 bases: TGTGCCAGTAGTATAGGGTTACAGGGGAGGCAGCCCCAGCATTTT. This gives the protein CASSIGLQGRQPQHF. J is TRBJ1-5 and V is TRBV19, with 7 bases fitting TRBD1. The trim removed 1 base at V and 7 bases at J, leaving 7 bases unmatched. CDR3 length equals 15 residues. CDR1 and CDR2 from the germline V gene are LNHDA and SQIVND (reference sequence). The variable domain in full, with the rest retrieved from reference TRBV19 and TRBJ1-5, is DGGITQSPKYLFRKEGQNVTLSCEQNLNHDAMYWYRQDPGQGLRLIYYSQIVNDFQKGDIAEGYSVSREKKESFPLTVTSAQKNPTAFYLCASSIGLQGRQPQHFGDGTRLSIL.

The chain has TRBV10-1 and TRBJ2-7, with 9 bases matching TRBD2. CDR1 WNHNN and CDR2 SYGVQD come from the germline V gene (reference sequence). The CDR3 is 15 amino acids. With V trimmed by 7 bases and J by 4 bases, 11 bases remained unmatched. DNA of the CDR3: TGCGCCAGCAAAAATAGCGGGAGAATAGTTTACGAGCAGTACTTC. This encodes CASKNSGRIVYEQYF.

The gene calls are TRBV28 and TRBJ1-1; D perhaps matches TRBD1 (6 bases). This CDR3 region has 15 residues. Germline CDR1 and CDR2: MDHEN and SYDVKM. V was cut by 5 bases and J by 4 bases, with 17 bases left in between. CDR3 residues: CASSPGTGKVTEAFF. The CDR3, as DNA: TGTGCCAGCAGTCCTGGAACAGGGAAGGTCACTGAAGCTTTCTTT.

The chain employs TRBV5-4 and TRBJ1-1; D might be TRBD1 (5 bases). V shed 4 bases and J shed 1 base, with 11 bases lying between them. The CDR3 contains 14 residues. Germline lookup yields CDR1 SGHNT and CDR2 YYREEE (reference sequence). The CDR3 sequence: CASSRQGGNTEAFF. The DNA for the CDR3 is TGTGCCAGCAGCCGGCAGGGAGGGAACACTGAAGCTTTCTTT.

Note on this clone: Other DNA variants within this sample encode the same CDR3. This chain connects TRBV5-6 to TRBJ1-2; tentatively, D is TRBD1 (6 bases). CDR1 is SGHDT, CDR2 YYEEEE, per germline. V lost 2 bases to trimming and J lost 7 bases, with 9 bases between them. CDR3 length equals 12 residues. The CDR3 DNA sequence: TGTGCCAGCAGCTTACAAGGGGGTGGCTACACCTTC. As protein: CASSLQGGGYTF.

V and J are TRBV27 and TRBJ2-7; D unclear. This CDR3 has 13 residues. Germline V gene lookup returns CDR1 MNHEY and CDR2 SMNVEV (reference sequence). With 2 bases removed from V and 3 bases from J, the gap between germline ends came to 8 bases. The CDR3 here is CASSLLQDYEQYF. The DNA for the CDR3 is TGTGCCAGCAGTTTACTTCAGGACTACGAGCAGTACTTC.

The chain is built from TRBV5-1 and TRBJ2-5, with 9 bases aligning to TRBD2. Trimming cost V 1 base and J 2 bases; bases outside gene matches: 3. The CDR3 is 15 residues long. Germline V gene data show CDR1 as SGHRS and CDR2 as YFSETQ. CDR3 nucleotide sequence: TGCGCCAGCAGCTTGATGGCGGGGGGGCAAGAGACCCAGTACTTC. As protein: CASSLMAGGQETQYF.

The chain links TRBV11-2 to TRBJ2-7, with D tentatively TRBD1 (6 bases). This CDR3 region has 15 residues. The germline V gene has CDR1 SGHAT and CDR2 FQNNGV. V was cut by 5 bases and J by 7 bases, with 21 bases left in between. The CDR3 nucleotides read TGTGCCAGCAGCCCCTCCGGGCTCTCAAGGGGGGAGCAGTACTTC. This translates into CASSPSGLSRGEQYF. The complete variable domain, with remaining parts taken from reference TRBV11-2 and TRBJ2-7, reads EAGVAQSPRYKIIEKRQSVAFWCNPISGHATLYWYQQILGQGPKLLIQFQNNGVVDDSQLPKDRFSAERLKGVDSTLKIQPAKLEDSAVYLCASSPSGLSRGEQYFGPGTRLTVT.

V is TRBV6-6 and J is TRBJ1-1, with D tentatively TRBD1 (6 bases). Germline loops: CDR1 MNHNY, CDR2 SVGAGI (reference sequence). The CDR3 covers 13 residues. V lost 9 bases and J 0 bases, leaving 11 bases between the germline ends. The CDR3 here is CASLDSMNTEAFF. CDR3 sequence (DNA): TGTGCCAGTTTGGACAGCATGAACACTGAAGCTTTCTTT.

This clone turned up a few times. The chain links TRBV12-1 to TRBJ1-5. TRBV12-1 counts as a pseudogene. The CDR3 covers 14 residues. In DNA form, the CDR3 reads TGTGCCAGCATCCTTAGCGGGGTAAATCAGCCCCAGCATTTT. This gives the protein CASILSGVNQPQHF.

CDR3 nucleotide sequence: TGTGCCAGCAGCTTAGGGGCAGGGCAGGGCGAGCAGTACTTC. Translation gives CASSLGAGQGEQYF. The V call is TRBV5-4, the J call TRBJ2-7, with D maybe TRBD1 (5 bases). Germline CDR1 reads SGHNT; CDR2 reads YYREEE (reference sequence). V lost 2 bases to trimming and J lost 6 bases, with 15 bases between them. The CDR3 spans 14 residues.

The chain is built from TRBV7-2 and TRBJ2-2; 9 bases match TRBD2. CDR1 SGHTA and CDR2 FQGNSA come from the germline V gene. With 4 bases clipped from V and 1 base from J, the junction kept 10 bases outside the gene matches. This CDR3 contains 18 residues. DNA of the CDR3: TGTGCCAGCAGCTCGCCCCTGGCGGGAGGGTGGAACACCGGGGAGCTGTTTTTT. Encoded protein: CASSSPLAGGWNTGELFF.

The chain uses TRBV30 and TRBJ2-3; 13 bases fit TRBD2. CDR3 length equals 15 residues. Germline values: CDR1 GTSNPN, CDR2 SVGIG (reference sequence). Unmatched junction bases numbered 4, after V lost 3 bases and J lost 4 bases. The CDR3 region has the DNA TGTGCCTGGAGAACTAGCGGGGGGGTGGCAGATACGCAGTATTTT. Amino acids: CAWRTSGGVADTQYF.

The chain joins TRBV10-1 to TRBJ1-6, with D possibly TRBD1 on 6 matching bases. This CDR3 has 14 amino acids. The germline V gene has CDR1 WNHNN and CDR2 SYGVQD (reference sequence). Trimming shortened V by 4 bases and J by 10 bases, and 14 bases separated the two germline ends. The DNA of the CDR3 is TGCGCCAGCAGTGTTCAGGGGTGTAAGTCACCCCTCCACTTT. Translating gives CASSVQGCKSPLHF.

The chain joins TRBV2 to TRBJ1-1; D remains unclear. V lost 8 bases to trimming and J lost 1 base, with 11 bases between them. CDR1 and CDR2 (germline): SNHLY, FYNNEI. The CDR3 runs to 13 residues. CDR3: CASPRAGNTEAFF. The CDR3 region has the DNA TGTGCCAGCCCCAGAGCGGGGAACACTGAAGCTTTCTTT.

The chain employs TRBV19 and TRBJ2-1, with D maybe TRBD2 (6 bases). Germline assignment: CDR1 LNHDA and CDR2 SQIVND (reference sequence). V was trimmed by 3 bases and J by 3 bases, leaving 18 bases between them. The CDR3 is made up of 17 amino acids. CDR3 nucleotides: TGTGCCAGTAGTATTTCCCACCGGGGAGGTTACTACAATGAGCAGTTCTTC. This codes for CASSISHRGGYYNEQFF.

DNA of the CDR3: TGTGCCAGCAGCCCGAACAGGGGATCGGCCAAAAACATTCAGTACTTC. It encodes CASSPNRGSAKNIQYF. The rearrangement uses TRBV11-3 and TRBJ2-4, with 7 nucleotides matching TRBD1. This CDR3 is 16 amino acids long. V gave up 5 bases and J gave up 1 base; unmatched junction bases: 8. Germline V gives CDR1 SGHNT, CDR2 YENEEA.

The V and J genes are TRBV6-5 and TRBJ1-3, with D possibly matching TRBD1 (5 bases). Trimming removed 2 bases at V and 0 bases at J, with 8 bases between. Germline lookup yields CDR1 MNHEY and CDR2 SVGAGI. This CDR3 is built from 15 residues. CDR3 DNA: TGTGCCAGCAGTTACGGCGGGACCTCTGGAAACACCATATATTTT. Translated, it gives CASSYGGTSGNTIYF.

V is TRBV5-5 and J is TRBJ2-7, with D possibly TRBD1 on 6 matching bases. Trimming pared 4 bases from V and 3 bases from J, leaving 17 bases between. Germline V lookup: CDR1 SGHKS, CDR2 YYEKEE (reference sequence). There are 15 residues in the CDR3. This chain's CDR3 is CASSPEDRSFYEQYF. The CDR3 nucleotides are TGTGCCAGCAGCCCCGAAGACAGGTCTTTCTACGAGCAGTACTTC.

This chain connects TRBV7-3 to TRBJ2-2, with D possibly matching TRBD1 (6 bases). With 3 bases removed from V and 5 bases from J, the gap between germline ends came to 10 bases. CDR3 length: 14 amino acids. Germline loops: CDR1 SGHTA, CDR2 FQGTGA. CDR3 in DNA: TGTGCCAGCAGCTTTGAGGGGGAAACCGGGGAGCTGTTTTTT. The encoded protein is CASSFEGETGELFF. Supplemented by reference TRBV7-3 and TRBJ2-2, the full variable domain reads GAGVSQTPSNKVTEKGKYVELRCDPISGHTALYWYRQSLGQGPEFLIYFQGTGAADDSGLPNDRFFAVRPEGSVSTLKIQRTERGDSAVYLCASSFEGETGELFFGEGSRLTVL.

This clone was counted only a few times. The genes are TRBV28 and TRBJ2-7; 14 bases match TRBD2. Germline V gene sequence: CDR1 MDHEN, CDR2 SYDVKM. Trimming took 8 bases from V and 6 from J; bases not matched to a gene: 9. This CDR3 has 15 amino acids. The CDR3 region is CASRTSGGWVGEQYF. DNA for the CDR3: TGTGCCAGCCGGACTAGCGGGGGGTGGGTGGGCGAGCAGTACTTC.

This rearrangement joins TRBV28 to TRBJ1-1; 8 bases are a match to TRBD1. The CDR3 is 17 amino acids. CDR1 is MDHEN and CDR2 is SYDVKM in the germline V gene. The J segment lost 0 bases and the V segment lost 2 bases, leaving 8 bases of the junction unmatched. Here the CDR3 reads CASSLAGGVLMNTEAFF. The CDR3 nucleotides are TGTGCCAGCAGTTTAGCAGGGGGCGTTTTGATGAACACTGAAGCTTTCTTT.

The chain couples TRBV7-7 to TRBJ2-5, with TRBD2 as a possible D gene (7 bases). In germline, CDR1 is SSHAT, CDR2 FNYEAQ (reference sequence). V dropped 5 bases and J dropped 2 bases, with 15 bases sitting between them. This CDR3 has 15 amino acids. The CDR3 sequence is CASSLTGGQQETQYF. CDR3 nucleotides: TGTGCCAGCAGCCTGACCGGGGGGCAACAAGAGACCCAGTACTTC.

The rearrangement links TRBV7-2 to TRBJ1-4; possible D gene TRBD1, 6 bases. Germline CDR1 SGHTA, CDR2 FQGNSA. Trimming took 5 bases from V and 11 from J, leaving 12 bases between them. The CDR3 loop spans 12 amino acids. CDR3 nucleotide sequence: TGTGCCAGCAGCCAGCACGGACAGAAACTGTTTTTT. This encodes CASSQHGQKLFF.

V gene TRBV9 combines with J gene TRBJ2-7, with 10 bases fitting TRBD1. The germline CDR1 and CDR2 sequences are SGDLS and YYNGEE. This CDR3 has 16 amino acids. With V trimmed by 0 bases and J by 1 base, 4 bases remained unmatched. Here the CDR3 reads CASSVGSGQGSYEQYF. The CDR3 nucleotides are TGTGCCAGCAGCGTAGGGTCGGGACAGGGGTCCTACGAGCAGTACTTC. The whole variable domain, remainder taken from reference TRBV9 and TRBJ2-7, is DSGVTQTPKHLITATGQRVTLRCSPRSGDLSVYWYQQSLDQGLQFLIQYYNGEERAKGNILERFSAQQFPDLHSELNLSSLELGDSALYFCASSVGSGQGSYEQYFGPGTRLTVT.

This chain's CDR3 is CASSLGPGRGSYNEQFF. The CDR3 DNA reads as TGTGCCAGCAGCTTAGGACCGGGACGGGGGTCCTACAATGAGCAGTTCTTC. The V call is TRBV7-6, the J call TRBJ2-1; weak D call: TRBD2 (6 bases). The V gene's germline CDR1 is SGHVS and CDR2 FNYEAQ. Trimming shortened V by 1 base and J by 1 base, and 14 bases separated the two germline ends. This CDR3 is built from 17 residues.

Ten or more counts support this clone. The chain carries TRBV6-4 and TRBJ1-5; TRBD1 might be the D (5 bases). Trimming stripped 4 bases from V and 6 bases from J, with 13 bases between. The CDR3 has 14 amino acids. Per germline, CDR1 MRHNA and CDR2 SNTAGT. The CDR3 sequence is CASSAQGGSQPQHF. CDR3 coding DNA: TGTGCCAGCAGTGCGCAGGGAGGGAGTCAGCCCCAGCATTTT.